This TCR beta chain came from a study of sequential checkpoint blockade in melanoma. In the study overall: First-line arms were nivolumab then ipilimumab, or the reverse, randomized 1:1.

This CDR3 has 15 residues. Between the trimmed V and J ends, which lost 4 bases and 2 bases, there was a span of 14 bases. The V gene's germline CDR1 is SGDLS and CDR2 YYNGEE. The repertoire was sequenced with immunoSEQ multiplex PCR; TCRdb's copy has only in-frame clones and lacks some. The table lists approximately 26,000 clones, about three quarters of them singletons. The treatment here: randomized to nivolumab then ipilimumab (arm A) or the reverse (arm B). The sample was CD8+ T cells sorted from blood (inferred from file names), taken from a patient given nivolumab and ipilimumab in sequence. The TCR comes from a human donor with melanoma. This chain joins TRBV9 and TRBJ2-3, with D tentatively TRBD1 (6 bases). CDR3 in DNA: TGTGCCAGCAGCCCAACGGGACACCCCACAGATACGCAGTATTTT. This gives the protein CASSPTGHPTDTQYF.